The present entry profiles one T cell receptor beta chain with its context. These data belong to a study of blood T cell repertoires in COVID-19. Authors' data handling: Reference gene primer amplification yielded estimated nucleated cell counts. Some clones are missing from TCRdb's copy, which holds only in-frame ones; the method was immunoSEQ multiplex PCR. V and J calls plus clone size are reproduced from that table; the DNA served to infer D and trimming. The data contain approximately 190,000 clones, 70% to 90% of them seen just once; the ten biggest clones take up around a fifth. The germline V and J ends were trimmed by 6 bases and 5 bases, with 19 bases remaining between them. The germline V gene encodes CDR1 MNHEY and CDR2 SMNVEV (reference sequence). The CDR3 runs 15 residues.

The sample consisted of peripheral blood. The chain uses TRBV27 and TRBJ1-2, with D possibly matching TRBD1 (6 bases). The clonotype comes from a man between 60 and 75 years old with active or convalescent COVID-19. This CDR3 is CASRQTGAGDYGYTF. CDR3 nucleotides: TGTGCCAGCAGACAGACAGGTGCGGGGGATTATGGCTACACCTTC.